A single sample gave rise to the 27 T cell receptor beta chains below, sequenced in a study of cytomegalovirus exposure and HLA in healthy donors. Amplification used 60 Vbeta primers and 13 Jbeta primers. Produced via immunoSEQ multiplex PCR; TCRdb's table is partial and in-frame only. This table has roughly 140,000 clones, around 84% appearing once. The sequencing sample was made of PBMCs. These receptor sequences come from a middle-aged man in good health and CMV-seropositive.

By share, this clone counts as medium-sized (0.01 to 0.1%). In DNA, the CDR3 is TGTGCCAGCAGCTTGGAGCCAGAGAACTATTTAGCCTACGAGCAGTACTTC. Its protein is CASSLEPENYLAYEQYF. The chain has TRBV5-4 and TRBJ2-7; D remains unclear. V was clipped by 0 bases and J by 2 bases, with 18 bases between them. The CDR3 is 17 residues long. In germline, CDR1 is SGHNT, CDR2 YYREEE (reference sequence).

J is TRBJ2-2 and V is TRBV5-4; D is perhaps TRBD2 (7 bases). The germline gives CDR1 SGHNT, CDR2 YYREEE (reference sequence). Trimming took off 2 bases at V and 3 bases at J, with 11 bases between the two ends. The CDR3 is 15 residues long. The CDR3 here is CASSFGGAYTGELFF. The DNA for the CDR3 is TGTGCCAGCAGCTTTGGGGGGGCCTACACCGGGGAGCTGTTTTTT.

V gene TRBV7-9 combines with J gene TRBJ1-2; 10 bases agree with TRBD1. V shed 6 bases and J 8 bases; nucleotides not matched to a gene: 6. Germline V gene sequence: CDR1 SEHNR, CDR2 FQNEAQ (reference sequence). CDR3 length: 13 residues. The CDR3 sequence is CASRRDRGQGYTF. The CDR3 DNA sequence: TGTGCCAGCAGGCGGGACAGGGGTCAGGGCTACACCTTC.

The DNA for the CDR3 is TGCGCCAGCAGGCTTGGACAGGGGATTTCTGGGGCCAACGTCCTGACTTTC. Translated: CASRLGQGISGANVLTF. J is TRBJ2-6 and V is TRBV23-1, with TRBD1 identical over 9 bases. TRBV23-1 has ORF status, its function being uncertain. The CDR3 contains 17 residues. After removal of 6 bases from V and 1 base from J, the junction contained 7 bases not matched to a gene.

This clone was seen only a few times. DNA for the CDR3: TGTGCCAGCAGGCGCGGGACTAGCTCTATAAATGAGCAGTTCTTC. Its translation is CASRRGTSSINEQFF. J is TRBJ2-1 and V is TRBV5-6, with 9 positions matching TRBD2. This CDR3 spans 15 amino acids. Germline V gives CDR1 SGHDT, CDR2 YYEEEE. Unmatched junction bases numbered 10, after V lost 5 bases and J lost 7 bases.

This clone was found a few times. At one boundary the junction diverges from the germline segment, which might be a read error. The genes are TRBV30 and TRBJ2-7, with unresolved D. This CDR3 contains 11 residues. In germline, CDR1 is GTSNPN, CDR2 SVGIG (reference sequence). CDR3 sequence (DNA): TGTGACTGGAATTCGGCCTACGAGCAGTACTTC. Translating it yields CDWNSAYEQYF.

CDR3 region: CSVEGVQGLNTIYF. The CDR3 DNA follows: TGCAGCGTTGAAGGGGTTCAGGGGCTCAACACCATATATTTT. The gene calls are TRBV29-1 and TRBJ1-3, with TRBD1 as a possible D gene (6 bases). Trimming stripped 1 base from V and 7 bases from J, with 14 bases between. CDR1 and CDR2 (germline): SQVTM, ANQGSEA. This CDR3 has 14 residues.

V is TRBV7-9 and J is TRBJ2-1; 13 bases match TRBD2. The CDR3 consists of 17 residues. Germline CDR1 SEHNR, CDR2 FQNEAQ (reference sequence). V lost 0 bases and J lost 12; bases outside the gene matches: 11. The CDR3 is CASSLARLGLAGIGQFF. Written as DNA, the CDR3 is TGTGCCAGCAGCTTAGCGCGGTTGGGACTAGCGGGAATCGGGCAGTTCTTC.

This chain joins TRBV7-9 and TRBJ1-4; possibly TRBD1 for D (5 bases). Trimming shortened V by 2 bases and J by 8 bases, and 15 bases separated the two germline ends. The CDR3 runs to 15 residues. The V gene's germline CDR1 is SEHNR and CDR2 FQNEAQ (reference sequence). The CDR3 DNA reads TGTGCCAGCAGCTTAAATGGGCAGGGTGGAGAAAAACTGTTTTTT. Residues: CASSLNGQGGEKLFF.

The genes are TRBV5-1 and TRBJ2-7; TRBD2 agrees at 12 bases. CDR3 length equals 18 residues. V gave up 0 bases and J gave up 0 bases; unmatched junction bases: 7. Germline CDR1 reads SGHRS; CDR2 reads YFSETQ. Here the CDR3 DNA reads TGCGCCAGCAGCTTGGCTCTAGCGGGAGGGTTAAGCTCCTACGAGCAGTACTTC. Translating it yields CASSLALAGGLSSYEQYF.

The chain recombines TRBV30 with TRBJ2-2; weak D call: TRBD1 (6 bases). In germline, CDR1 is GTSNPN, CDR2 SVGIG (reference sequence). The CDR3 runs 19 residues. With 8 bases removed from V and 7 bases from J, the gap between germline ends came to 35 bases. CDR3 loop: CAGLHRAKTDGWGDGELFF. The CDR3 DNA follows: TGTGCCGGCCTACACAGGGCAAAGACTGACGGGTGGGGAGACGGGGAGCTGTTTTTT.

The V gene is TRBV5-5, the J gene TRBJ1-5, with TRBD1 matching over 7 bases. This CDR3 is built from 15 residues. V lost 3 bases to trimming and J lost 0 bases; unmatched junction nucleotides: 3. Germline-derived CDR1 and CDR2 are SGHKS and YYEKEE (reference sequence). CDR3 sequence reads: CASSSDRASNQPQHF. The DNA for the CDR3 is TGTGCCAGCAGCTCCGACAGGGCTAGCAATCAGCCCCAGCATTTT.

The CDR3 loop reads CASSPQLAAGQETQYF. The CDR3 DNA sequence: TGTGCCAGCTCACCCCAACTAGCGGCGGGACAAGAGACCCAGTACTTC. The genes are TRBV18 and TRBJ2-5, with 8 positions matching TRBD2. The junction had 8 bases not matched to a gene; V was cut back by 3 bases and J by 2 bases. CDR1 is KGHSH, CDR2 LQKENI, per germline. This CDR3 region has 16 residues.

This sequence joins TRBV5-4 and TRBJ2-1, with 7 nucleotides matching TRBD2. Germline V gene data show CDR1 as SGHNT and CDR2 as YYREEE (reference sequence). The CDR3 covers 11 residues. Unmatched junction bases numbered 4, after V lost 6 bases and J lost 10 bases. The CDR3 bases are TGTGCCAGCATCGGGGGGTACGAGCAGTTCTTC. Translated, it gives CASIGGYEQFF.

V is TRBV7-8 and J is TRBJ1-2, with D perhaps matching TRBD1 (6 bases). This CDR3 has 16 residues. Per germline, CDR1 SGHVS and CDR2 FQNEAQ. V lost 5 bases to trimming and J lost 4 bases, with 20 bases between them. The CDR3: CASSAETGNNLYGYTF. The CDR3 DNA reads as TGTGCCAGCAGCGCGGAGACAGGAAACAATCTCTATGGCTACACCTTC. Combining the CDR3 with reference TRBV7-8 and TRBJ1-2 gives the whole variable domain GAGVSQSPRYKVAKRGQDVALRCDPISGHVSLFWYQQALGQGPEFLTYFQNEAQLDKSGLPSDRFFAERPEGSVSTLKIQRTQQEDSAVYLCASSAETGNNLYGYTFGSGTRLTVV.

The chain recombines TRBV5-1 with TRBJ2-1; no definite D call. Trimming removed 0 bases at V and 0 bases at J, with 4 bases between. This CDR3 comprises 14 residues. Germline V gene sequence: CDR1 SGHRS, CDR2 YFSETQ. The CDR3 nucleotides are TGCGCCAGCAGCTTGGTCGGCTCCTACAATGAGCAGTTCTTC. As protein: CASSLVGSYNEQFF.

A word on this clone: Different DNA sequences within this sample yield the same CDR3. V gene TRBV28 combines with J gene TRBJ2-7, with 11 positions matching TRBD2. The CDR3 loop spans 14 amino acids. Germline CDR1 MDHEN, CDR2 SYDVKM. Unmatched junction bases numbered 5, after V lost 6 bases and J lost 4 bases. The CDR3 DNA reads TGTGCCAGCAGATTAGCGGGAGGGCCATACGAGCAGTACTTC. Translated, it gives CASRLAGGPYEQYF. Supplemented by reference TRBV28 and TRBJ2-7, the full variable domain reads DVKVTQSSRYLVKRTGEKVFLECVQDMDHENMFWYRQDPGLGLRLIYFSYDVKMKEKGDIPEGYSVSREKKERFSLILESASTNQTSMYLCASRLAGGPYEQYFGPGTRLTVT.

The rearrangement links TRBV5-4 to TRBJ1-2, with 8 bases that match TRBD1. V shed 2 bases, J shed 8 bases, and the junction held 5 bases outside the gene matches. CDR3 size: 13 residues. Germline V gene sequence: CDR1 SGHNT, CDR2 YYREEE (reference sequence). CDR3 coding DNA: TGTGCCAGCAGCTTTCAGGGGGCGCAGGGCTACACCTTC. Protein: CASSFQGAQGYTF.

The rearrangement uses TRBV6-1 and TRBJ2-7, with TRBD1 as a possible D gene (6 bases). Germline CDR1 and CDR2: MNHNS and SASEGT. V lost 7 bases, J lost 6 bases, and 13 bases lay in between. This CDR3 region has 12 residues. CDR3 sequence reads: CASNTDRSEQYF. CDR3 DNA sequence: TGTGCCAGCAATACAGACAGGAGCGAGCAGTACTTC.

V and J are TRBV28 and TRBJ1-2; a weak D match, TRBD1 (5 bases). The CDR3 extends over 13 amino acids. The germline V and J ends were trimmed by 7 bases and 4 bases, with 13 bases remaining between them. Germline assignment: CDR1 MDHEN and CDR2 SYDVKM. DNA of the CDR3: TGTGCCAGCACCGCGGGACGGACCTATGGCTACACCTTC. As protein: CASTAGRTYGYTF.

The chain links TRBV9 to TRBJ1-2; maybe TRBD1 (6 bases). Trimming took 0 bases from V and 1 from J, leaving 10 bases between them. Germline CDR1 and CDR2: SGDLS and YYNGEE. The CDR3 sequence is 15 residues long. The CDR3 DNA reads TGTGCCAGCAGCGTAGAGGGACACAGTAACTATGGCTACACCTTC. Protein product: CASSVEGHSNYGYTF.

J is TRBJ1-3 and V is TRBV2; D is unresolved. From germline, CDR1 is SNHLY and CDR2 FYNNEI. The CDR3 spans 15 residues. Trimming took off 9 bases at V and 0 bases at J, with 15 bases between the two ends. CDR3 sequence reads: CARAAAVSSGNTIYF. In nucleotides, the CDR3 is TGTGCCAGAGCGGCTGCCGTAAGCTCTGGAAACACCATATATTTT. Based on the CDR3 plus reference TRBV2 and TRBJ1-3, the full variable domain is EPEVTQTPSHQVTQMGQEVILRCVPISNHLYFYWYRQILGQKVEFLVSFYNNEISEKSEIFDDQFSVERPDGSNFTLKIRSTKLEDSAMYFCARAAAVSSGNTIYFGEGSWLTVV.

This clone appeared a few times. Here the CDR3 DNA reads TGCAGCGTTGTTGACAGGGTGGAAACCTACGAGCAGTACTTC. Translated, it gives CSVVDRVETYEQYF. The chain is built from TRBV29-1 and TRBJ2-7; TRBD1 agrees at 7 bases. Germline values: CDR1 SQVTM, CDR2 ANQGSEA. V lost 4 bases, J lost 2 bases, and 8 bases stayed unmatched. The CDR3 loop spans 14 amino acids.

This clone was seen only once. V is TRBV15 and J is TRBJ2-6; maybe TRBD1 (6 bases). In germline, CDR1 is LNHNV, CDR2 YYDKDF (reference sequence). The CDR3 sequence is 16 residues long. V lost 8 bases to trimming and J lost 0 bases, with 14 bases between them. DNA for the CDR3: TGTGCCACCGTTGCAGGGGTAACCTCTGGGGCCAACGTCCTGACTTTC. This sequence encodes CATVAGVTSGANVLTF.

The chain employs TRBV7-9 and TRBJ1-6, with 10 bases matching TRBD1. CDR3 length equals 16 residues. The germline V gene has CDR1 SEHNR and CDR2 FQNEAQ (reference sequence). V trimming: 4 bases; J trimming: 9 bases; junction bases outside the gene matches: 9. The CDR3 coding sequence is TGTGCCAGCAGCTCCAATGACAGGGGGCGAATTTCACCCCTCCACTTT. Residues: CASSSNDRGRISPLHF.

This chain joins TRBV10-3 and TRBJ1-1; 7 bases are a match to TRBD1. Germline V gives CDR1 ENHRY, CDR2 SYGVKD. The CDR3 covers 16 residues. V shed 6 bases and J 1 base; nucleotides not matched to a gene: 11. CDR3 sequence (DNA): TGTGCCATCAGCCAACTTTTGACAGGGCAGAACACTGAAGCTTTCTTT. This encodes CAISQLLTGQNTEAFF.

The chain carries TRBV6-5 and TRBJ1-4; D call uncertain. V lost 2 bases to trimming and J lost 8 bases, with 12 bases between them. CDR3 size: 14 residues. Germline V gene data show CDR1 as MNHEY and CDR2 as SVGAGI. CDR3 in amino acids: CASSYRRREEKLFF. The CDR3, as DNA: TGTGCCAGCAGTTACCGCCGGAGGGAGGAAAAACTGTTTTTT.